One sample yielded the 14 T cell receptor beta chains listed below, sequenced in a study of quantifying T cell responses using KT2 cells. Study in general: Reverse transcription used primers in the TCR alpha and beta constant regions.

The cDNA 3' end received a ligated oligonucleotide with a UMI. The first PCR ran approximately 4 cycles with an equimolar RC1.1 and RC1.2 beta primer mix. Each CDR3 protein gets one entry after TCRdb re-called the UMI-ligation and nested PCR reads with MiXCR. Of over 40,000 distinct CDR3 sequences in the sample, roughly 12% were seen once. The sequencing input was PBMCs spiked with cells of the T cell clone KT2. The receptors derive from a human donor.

The CDR3 is CAISGSAEQPQHF. The CDR3 DNA reads TGTGCCATCAGTGGGTCAGCCGAACAGCCCCAGCATTTT. This sequence joins TRBV10-3 and TRBJ1-5, with D hard to call. This CDR3 comprises 13 residues. V was pared by 4 bases and J by 7 bases, with 11 bases between. Germline CDR1 ENHRY, CDR2 SYGVKD.

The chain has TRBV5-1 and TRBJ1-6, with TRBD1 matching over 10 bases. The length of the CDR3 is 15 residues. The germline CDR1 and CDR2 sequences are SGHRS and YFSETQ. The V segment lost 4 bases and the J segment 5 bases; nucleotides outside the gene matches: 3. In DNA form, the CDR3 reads TGCGCCAGCAGCCCCGGGACAGGGGATAATTCACCCCTCCACTTT. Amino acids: CASSPGTGDNSPLHF.

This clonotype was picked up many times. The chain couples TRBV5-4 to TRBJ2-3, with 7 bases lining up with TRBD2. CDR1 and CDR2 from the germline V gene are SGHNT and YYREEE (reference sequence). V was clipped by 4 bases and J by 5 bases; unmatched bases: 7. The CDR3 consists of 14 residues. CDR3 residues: CASSGGLGGDTQYF. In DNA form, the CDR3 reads TGTGCCAGCAGCGGCGGACTAGGCGGAGATACGCAGTATTTT.

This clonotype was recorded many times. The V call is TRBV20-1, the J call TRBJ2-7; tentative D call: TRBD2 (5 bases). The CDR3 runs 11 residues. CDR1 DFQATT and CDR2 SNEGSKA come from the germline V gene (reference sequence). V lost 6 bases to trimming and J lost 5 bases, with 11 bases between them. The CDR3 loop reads CSAESGNEQYF. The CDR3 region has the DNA TGCAGTGCGGAATCGGGGAACGAGCAGTACTTC.

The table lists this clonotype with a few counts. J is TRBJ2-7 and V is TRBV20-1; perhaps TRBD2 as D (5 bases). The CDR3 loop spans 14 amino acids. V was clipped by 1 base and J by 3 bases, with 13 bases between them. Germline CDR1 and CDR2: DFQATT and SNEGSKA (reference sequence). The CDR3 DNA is TGCAGTGCTAGAGCACGGGAAGACCTCTACGAGCAGTACTTC. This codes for CSARAREDLYEQYF.

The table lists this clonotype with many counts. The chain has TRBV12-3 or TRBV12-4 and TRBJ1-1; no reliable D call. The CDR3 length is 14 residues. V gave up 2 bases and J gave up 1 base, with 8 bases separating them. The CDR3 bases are TGTGCCAGCAGTTTAACGCGGACGAACACTGAAGCTTTCTTT. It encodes CASSLTRTNTEAFF.

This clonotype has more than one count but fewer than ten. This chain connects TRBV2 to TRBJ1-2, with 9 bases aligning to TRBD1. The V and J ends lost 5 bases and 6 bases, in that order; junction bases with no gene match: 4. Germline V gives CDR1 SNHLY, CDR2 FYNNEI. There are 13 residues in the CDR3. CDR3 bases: TGTGCCAGCAGTCCGGACAGGGGCGATGGCTACACCTTC. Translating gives CASSPDRGDGYTF.

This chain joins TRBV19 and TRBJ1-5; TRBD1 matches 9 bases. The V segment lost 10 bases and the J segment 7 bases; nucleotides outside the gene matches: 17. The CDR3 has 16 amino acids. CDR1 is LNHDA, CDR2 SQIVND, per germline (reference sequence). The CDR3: CATLASDRGYGQPQHF. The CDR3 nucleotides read TGTGCCACCCTGGCCTCGGACAGGGGTTATGGACAGCCCCAGCATTTT.

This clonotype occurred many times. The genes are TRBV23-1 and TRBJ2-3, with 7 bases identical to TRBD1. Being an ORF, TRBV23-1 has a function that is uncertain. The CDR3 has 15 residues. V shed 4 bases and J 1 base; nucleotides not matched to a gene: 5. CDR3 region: CASSLGGVGTDTQYF. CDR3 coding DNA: TGCGCCAGCAGTCTAGGGGGCGTGGGCACAGATACGCAGTATTTT.

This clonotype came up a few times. In DNA form, the CDR3 reads TGTGCCAGCAGCCCTAGACTAGCTAGGGATACGCAGTATTTT. The encoded protein is CASSPRLARDTQYF. The chain links TRBV11-2 to TRBJ2-3, with 7 nucleotides matching TRBD2. The CDR3 is made up of 14 amino acids. The V gene's germline CDR1 is SGHAT and CDR2 FQNNGV. V gave up 5 bases and J gave up 6 bases; unmatched junction bases: 8.

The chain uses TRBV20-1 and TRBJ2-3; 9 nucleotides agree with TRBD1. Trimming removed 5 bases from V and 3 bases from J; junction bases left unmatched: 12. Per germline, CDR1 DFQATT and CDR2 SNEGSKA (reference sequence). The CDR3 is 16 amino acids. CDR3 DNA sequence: TGCAGTGCTGGGGCCATACAGGGGGCTACGACAGATACGCAGTATTTT. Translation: CSAGAIQGATTDTQYF.

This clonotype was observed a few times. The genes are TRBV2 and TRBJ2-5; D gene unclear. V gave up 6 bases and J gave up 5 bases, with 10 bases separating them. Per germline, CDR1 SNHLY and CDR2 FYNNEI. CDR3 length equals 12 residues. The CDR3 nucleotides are TGTGCCAGCAGGGTATCCGGGGAGACCCAGTACTTC. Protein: CASRVSGETQYF. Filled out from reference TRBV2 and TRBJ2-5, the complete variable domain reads EPEVTQTPSHQVTQMGQEVILRCVPISNHLYFYWYRQILGQKVEFLVSFYNNEISEKSEIFDDQFSVERPDGSNFTLKIRSTKLEDSAMYFCASRVSGETQYFGPGTRLLVL.

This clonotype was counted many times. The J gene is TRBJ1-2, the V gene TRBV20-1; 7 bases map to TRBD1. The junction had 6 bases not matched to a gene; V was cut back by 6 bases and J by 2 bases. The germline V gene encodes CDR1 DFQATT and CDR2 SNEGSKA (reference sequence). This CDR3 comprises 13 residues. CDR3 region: CSAAQGVNYGYTF. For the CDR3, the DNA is TGCAGTGCAGCTCAGGGGGTCAACTATGGCTACACCTTC.

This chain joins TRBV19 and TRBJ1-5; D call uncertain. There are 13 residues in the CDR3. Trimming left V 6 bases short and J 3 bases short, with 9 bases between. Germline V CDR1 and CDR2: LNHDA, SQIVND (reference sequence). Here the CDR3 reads CASSVGNNQPQHF. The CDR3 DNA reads TGTGCCAGTAGCGTGGGCAACAATCAGCCCCAGCATTTT.